These T cell receptor beta chains were read from a single sample in a study of cytomegalovirus exposure and HLA in healthy donors. Profiled with immunoSEQ multiplex PCR; TCRdb holds only in-frame clones, not every one. The data contain 120,000 or so clones, about nine tenths of them singletons. Sequencing input: PBMCs. These receptors all come from a woman under 30 in good health and CMV-seronegative. CDR3s include the opening cysteine and the closing phenylalanine or tryptophan. A D gene is named only where the DNA matches it firmly. Not every row has a clone size; where given, it reads once, few, many or a size class.

>TRBV29-1|-|TRBD2|TRBJ2-1
CSVEPSGTSYNEQFF
TGCAGCGTTGAACCTAGCGGGACCTCCTACAATGAGCAGTTCTTC
>TRBV28|-|-|TRBJ1-5
CASSPGSDKSQPQHF
TGTGCCAGCAGTCCAGGGTCCGATAAAAGTCAGCCCCAGCATTTT
>TRBV13|-|TRBD1|TRBJ1-2
CASSSVGQGYGYTF
TGTGCCAGCAGCTCGGTCGGACAGGGCTATGGCTACACCTTC
>TRBV4-1|-|TRBD2|TRBJ2-7
CASARLAVAYEQYF
TGCGCCAGCGCTCGACTAGCGGTAGCCTACGAGCAGTACTTC
>TRBV5-6|-|-|TRBJ1-1
CASSLQGRDTEAFF
TGTGCCAGCAGCTTGCAGGGGCGAGACACTGAAGCTTTCTTT
>TRBV5-1|-|TRBD1|TRBJ2-1
CASSSGQGVGEQFF
TGCGCCAGCAGCTCGGGACAGGGGGTGGGTGAGCAGTTCTTC
>TRBV10-3|-|TRBD2|TRBJ2-6
CAISEREGSGANVLTF
TGTGCCATCAGTGAGCGGGAGGGCTCTGGGGCCAACGTCCTGACTTTC
>TRBV4-1|-|TRBD2|TRBJ2-7
CASRKLAGLYEQYF
TGCGCCAGCAGGAAACTAGCGGGACTTTACGAGCAGTACTTC
>TRBV20-1|-|-|TRBJ2-7
CSASRLYEQYF
TGCAGTGCCTCTAGACTCTACGAGCAGTACTTC
>TRBV7-9|-|-|TRBJ2-5
CASSHSLEGAGTQYF
TGTGCCAGCAGCCACTCTTTGGAGGGGGCCGGGACCCAGTACTTC
>TRBV5-1|-|TRBD2|TRBJ2-1
CASSGGLADNNEQFF
TGCGCCAGCAGCGGGGGACTAGCGGACAACAATGAGCAGTTCTTC
>TRBV6-4|once|-|TRBJ1-2
CASSPGGESNYGYTF
TGTGCCAGCAGCCCGGGGGGCGAGTCTAACTATGGCTACACCTTC
>TRBV20-1|-|-|TRBJ2-7
CSAQVDYEQYF
TGCAGTGCGCAGGTGGACTACGAGCAGTACTTC
>TRBV5-3|-|-|TRBJ1-5
CARSSTSRVMNQPQHF
TGTGCCAGAAGCTCCACTTCTCGGGTGATGAATCAGCCCCAGCATTTT
>TRBV5-1|-|TRBD1|TRBJ2-1
CASQTTGGFYNEQFF
TGCGCCAGCCAAACAACAGGGGGCTTCTACAATGAGCAGTTCTTC
>TRBV18|-|-|TRBJ1-5
CASSPPGTSQPQHF
TGTGCCAGCTCACCCCCGGGTACGAGTCAGCCCCAGCATTTT
>TRBV28|few|TRBD1|TRBJ1-5
CASSWTGNPQHF
TGTGCCAGCAGTTGGACAGGGAACCCCCAGCATTTT
>TRBV21-1|-|-|TRBJ2-2
CASSSRGPRTGELFF
TGTGCCAGCAGCTCAAGGGGGCCGCGCACCGGGGAGCTGTTTTTT
>TRBV11-2|-|-|TRBJ1-3
CASSAFRGMTGNTIYF
TGTGCCAGCAGCGCTTTTCGGGGAATGACTGGAAACACCATATATTTT
>TRBV2|-|-|TRBJ1-2
CASSDLGQYGYTF
TGTGCCAGCAGTGATCTGGGGCAGTATGGCTACACCTTC
>TRBV7-2|-|-|TRBJ2-2
CASSPAQRMNTGELFF
TGTGCCAGCAGCCCCGCCCAGCGAATGAACACCGGGGAGCTGTTTTTT
>TRBV6-5|-|-|TRBJ2-1
CATHLGYNEQFF
TGTGCCACACACCTAGGATACAATGAGCAGTTCTTC